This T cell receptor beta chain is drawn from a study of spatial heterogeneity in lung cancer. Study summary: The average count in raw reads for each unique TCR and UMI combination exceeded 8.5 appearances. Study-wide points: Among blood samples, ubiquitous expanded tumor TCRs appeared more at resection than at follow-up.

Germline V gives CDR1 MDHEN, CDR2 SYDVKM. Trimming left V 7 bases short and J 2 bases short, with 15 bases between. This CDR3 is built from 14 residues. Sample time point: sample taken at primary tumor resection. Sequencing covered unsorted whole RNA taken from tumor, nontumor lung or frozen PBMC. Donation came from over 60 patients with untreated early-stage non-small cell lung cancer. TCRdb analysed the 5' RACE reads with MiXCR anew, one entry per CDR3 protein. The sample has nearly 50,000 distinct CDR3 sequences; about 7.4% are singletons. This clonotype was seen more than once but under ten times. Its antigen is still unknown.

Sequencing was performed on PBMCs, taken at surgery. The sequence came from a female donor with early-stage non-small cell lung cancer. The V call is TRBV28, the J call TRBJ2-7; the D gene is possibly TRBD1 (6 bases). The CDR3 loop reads CASTLLGQPYEQYF. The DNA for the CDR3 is TGTGCCAGCACTTTGCTGGGACAACCCTACGAGCAGTACTTC.